The TCR beta chain described here comes from a study of shared clonotypes between healthy human individuals. Broader study findings: Only blood was sampled; tissue repertoires likely differ.

Sequencing was performed with immunoSEQ multiplex PCR; in TCRdb, only in-frame clones are kept and a portion is missing. The sample holds under 2,000,000 clones, about 94% seen once. Naive CD8 isolation took CD45RO-negative cells positively selected for CCR7 and excluded terminally differentiated effector memory CD45RA+ cells. Notes on this clone: Antigen unknown.

The source material was naive CD8+ T cells sorted from blood. The receptor comes from a man younger than 35 in good health.

In DNA, the CDR3 is TGTGCCAGCAGTTACGGGCGGATCACTGAAGCTTTCTTT. Its translation is CASSYGRITEAFF. The chain joins TRBV6-5 to TRBJ1-1; no clear D gene. The germline gives CDR1 MNHEY, CDR2 SVGAGI. The CDR3 has 13 residues. The V gene lost 2 bases and the J gene lost 4 bases, with 8 bases spanning the gap.